This T cell receptor beta chain comes out of a study of shared clonotypes between healthy human individuals. The study's findings and limits: Generally, naive subsets (rather than memory subsets) showed larger estimated richness.

Germline-derived CDR1 and CDR2 are SGHRS and YFSETQ. The CDR3 totals 14 residues. V lost 1 base and J lost 1, with 8 bases in between. Comment on this clone: Its target is unknown.

The protocol was immunoSEQ multiplex PCR, while the TCRdb copy is restricted to in-frame clones and leaves out a portion. This table holds millions of clones, more than 80% found once. All donors were healthy HIV-negative adults lacking recent acute infections or vaccinations. V gene TRBV5-1 combines with J gene TRBJ2-5, with no clear D. The sequencing sample was made of naive CD4+ T cells sorted from blood. Subset denoted: CD45RA+ positively selected. The sequence came from a man between 18 and 29 years old in good health. The CDR3 region has the DNA TGCGCCAGCAGCTTGAGGGCCCTCCAAGAGACCCAGTACTTC. Translating it yields CASSLRALQETQYF. The full variable domain, rest sourced from reference TRBV5-1 and TRBJ2-5, is KAGVTQTPRYLIKTRGQQVTLSCSPISGHRSVSWYQQTPGQGLQFLFEYFSETQRNKGNFPGRFSGRQFSNSRSEMNVSTLELGDSALYLCASSLRALQETQYFGPGTRLLVL.